One sample yielded the 15 T cell receptor beta chains listed below, sequenced in a study of T cell responses to AZD1222 COVID-19 vaccine. Clones were read by immunoSEQ multiplex PCR, and TCRdb kept only the in-frame ones, dropping some. The table records 100,000 to 150,000 clones, over 80% of them present only once. The source was peripheral blood, collected on day 0 of AZD1222 vaccination. These receptors were obtained from an adult in good health.

The rearrangement joins TRBV5-1 to TRBJ2-3; D perhaps matches TRBD2 (6 bases). Germline V gene data show CDR1 as SGHRS and CDR2 as YFSETQ. V was trimmed by 4 bases and J by 1 base, leaving 13 bases between them. This CDR3 has 15 residues. The CDR3: CASSLDYPGTDTQYF. The CDR3 DNA is TGCGCCAGCAGCCTGGACTATCCGGGCACAGATACGCAGTATTTT.

V usage is TRBV6-2 or TRBV6-3 and J usage is TRBJ1-6; 7 bases align to TRBD1. Losses at the gene ends were 5 bases for V and 15 bases for J; bases not matched to a gene: 13. The CDR3 runs 14 residues. The germline V gene has CDR1 MNHEY and CDR2 SVGEGT. This CDR3 is CASSTTGVSNHLHF. The DNA for the CDR3 is TGTGCCAGCAGTACCACAGGGGTGTCCAATCACCTCCACTTT.

The J gene is TRBJ2-7, the V gene TRBV28, with D tentatively TRBD1 (6 bases). V was cut by 2 bases and J by 3 bases, with 17 bases left in between. CDR1 is MDHEN and CDR2 is SYDVKM in the germline V gene. This CDR3 has 16 residues. The CDR3 here is CASSLPRTEPLYEQYF. In DNA form, the CDR3 reads TGTGCCAGCAGTTTACCCCGGACAGAACCCCTCTACGAGCAGTACTTC.

The chain employs TRBV20-1 and TRBJ1-2; D uncertain. V was cut by 7 bases and J by 2 bases, with 8 bases left in between. In germline, CDR1 is DFQATT, CDR2 SNEGSKA (reference sequence). The CDR3 runs 11 residues. CDR3 sequence: CSVGGNYGYTF. The DNA for the CDR3 is TGCAGTGTCGGCGGGAACTATGGCTACACCTTC.

The chain has TRBV29-1 and TRBJ2-1; 10 bases are a match to TRBD2. The V gene's germline CDR1 is SQVTM and CDR2 ANQGSEA. With V trimmed by 3 bases and J by 5 bases, 10 bases remained unmatched. CDR3 length equals 16 residues. The CDR3 region has the DNA TGCAGCGTTGAGGGGGGTCTAGCGGGAGTAAACAATGAGCAGTTCTTC. Translating it yields CSVEGGLAGVNNEQFF.

The rearrangement joins TRBV28 to TRBJ1-1, with D possibly being TRBD1 (5 bases). This CDR3 is built from 14 residues. CDR1 and CDR2 from the germline V gene are MDHEN and SYDVKM. The germline V and J ends were trimmed by 2 bases and 5 bases, with 12 bases remaining between them. In nucleotides, the CDR3 is TGTGCCAGCAGTTTACCGGGAAGGGGAACTGAAGCTTTCTTT. This codes for CASSLPGRGTEAFF.

This chain links TRBV28 with TRBJ1-4, with D uncertain. V was shortened by 8 bases and J by 0 bases, with 10 bases between the two germline ends. The CDR3 is made up of 14 amino acids. CDR1 MDHEN and CDR2 SYDVKM come from the germline V gene. CDR3 sequence: CASCTGSTNEKLFF. The DNA of the CDR3 is TGTGCCAGCTGTACGGGCTCAACTAATGAAAAACTGTTTTTT.

This rearrangement joins TRBV9 to TRBJ2-7, with D perhaps TRBD1 (6 bases). The ends were cut back, 0 bases at V and 2 bases at J, with 9 bases in the middle. The CDR3 covers 14 residues. Germline V gene lookup returns CDR1 SGDLS and CDR2 YYNGEE. CDR3 protein: CASSVGTETYEQYF. The CDR3 DNA reads as TGTGCCAGCAGCGTAGGGACAGAAACCTACGAGCAGTACTTC.

The J gene is TRBJ1-6, the V gene TRBV9; D not resolved. V lost 2 bases and J lost 3, with 9 bases in between. The CDR3 extends over 15 amino acids. The germline CDR1 and CDR2 sequences are SGDLS and YYNGEE. As DNA, the CDR3 is TGTGCCAGCAGCGTTGAAGGTGTCTATAATTCACCCCTCCACTTT. Amino acid sequence: CASSVEGVYNSPLHF. Full variable domain (remainder filled in from reference TRBV9 and TRBJ1-6): DSGVTQTPKHLITATGQRVTLRCSPRSGDLSVYWYQQSLDQGLQFLIQYYNGEERAKGNILERFSAQQFPDLHSELNLSSLELGDSALYFCASSVEGVYNSPLHFGNGTRLTVT.

The chain has TRBV27 and TRBJ2-2; weak D call: TRBD2 (5 bases). The V end lost 6 bases, the J end lost 6 bases, and 11 bases lay between the germline ends. The CDR3 sequence is 13 residues long. CDR1 and CDR2 (germline): MNHEY, SMNVEV (reference sequence). The CDR3 nucleotides read TGTGCCAGCAGCTTTAGCGCCCCCGGGGAGCTGTTTTTT. It specifies CASSFSAPGELFF.

The chain employs TRBV19 and TRBJ2-5, with 9 bases lining up with TRBD1. The CDR3 has 14 residues. V shed 5 bases, J shed 6 bases, and the junction held 7 bases outside the gene matches. Germline CDR1 reads LNHDA; CDR2 reads SQIVND (reference sequence). This CDR3 is CASSATGGAQTQYF. The CDR3 bases are TGTGCCAGTAGTGCAACAGGGGGCGCCCAGACCCAGTACTTC.

The chain uses TRBV6-5 and TRBJ1-2, with TRBD1 matching over 9 bases. The CDR3 is 15 amino acids. The ends lost 6 bases at V and 6 bases at J; junction bases unmatched: 11. CDR1 is MNHEY and CDR2 is SVGAGI in the germline V gene. The CDR3 is CASSREDRGDNGYTF. The CDR3, as DNA: TGTGCCAGCAGCCGGGAGGACAGGGGAGACAATGGCTACACCTTC.

This clone was seen only once. The V and J genes are TRBV5-1 and TRBJ2-7; 8 bases are shared with TRBD1. With 1 base clipped from V and 7 bases from J, the junction kept 7 bases outside the gene matches. The V gene's germline CDR1 is SGHRS and CDR2 YFSETQ. The CDR3 has 14 amino acids. CDR3 nucleotides: TGCGCCAGCAGCTTGTTTACAGGGGGATGGGAGCAGTACTTC. It is translated as CASSLFTGGWEQYF.

The chain employs TRBV5-1 and TRBJ1-5; the D is unclear. This CDR3 region has 13 residues. CDR1 SGHRS and CDR2 YFSETQ come from the germline V gene. Trimming pared 0 bases from V and 6 bases from J, leaving 7 bases between. Written as DNA, the CDR3 is TGCGCCAGCAGCTTGGTGCCCGGTCAGCCCCAGCATTTT. This encodes CASSLVPGQPQHF.

The chain joins TRBV2 to TRBJ1-2; D is unresolved. CDR3 length: 15 amino acids. From germline, CDR1 is SNHLY and CDR2 FYNNEI. Trimming shortened V by 6 bases and J by 7 bases, and 21 bases separated the two germline ends. The CDR3 protein is CASSPTTSAAVGYTF. The DNA of the CDR3 is TGTGCCAGCAGCCCGACAACCTCAGCGGCCGTTGGCTACACCTTC.